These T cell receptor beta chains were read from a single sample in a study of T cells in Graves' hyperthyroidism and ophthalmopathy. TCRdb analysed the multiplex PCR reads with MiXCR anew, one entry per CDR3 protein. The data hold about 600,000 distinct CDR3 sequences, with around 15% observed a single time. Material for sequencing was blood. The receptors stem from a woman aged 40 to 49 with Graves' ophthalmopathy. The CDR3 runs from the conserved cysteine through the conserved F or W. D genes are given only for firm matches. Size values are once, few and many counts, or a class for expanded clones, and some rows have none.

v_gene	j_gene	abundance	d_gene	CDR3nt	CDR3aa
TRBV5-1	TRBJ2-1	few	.	TGCGCCAGCAGCTTGAGCGAGAGGCAGTACAATGAGCAGTTCTTC	CASSLSERQYNEQFF
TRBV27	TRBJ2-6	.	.	TGTGCCAGCAGTCCACTCAGGAGCTCTGGGGCCAACGTCCTGACTTTC	CASSPLRSSGANVLTF
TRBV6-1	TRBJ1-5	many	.	TGTGCCAGCAGTAAGACGGGAAATCAGCCCCAGCATTTT	CASSKTGNQPQHF
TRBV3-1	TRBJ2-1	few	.	TGTGCCAGCAGCCAAAAAGGGTGGCAGGGGGGCTACAATGAGCAGTTCTTC	CASSQKGWQGGYNEQFF
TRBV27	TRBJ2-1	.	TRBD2	TGTGCCAGCACCGGTAGAGCGGGGGGCGGGGATGAGCAGTTCTTC	CASTGRAGGGDEQFF
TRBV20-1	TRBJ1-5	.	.	TGCAGTGCTAGAGGTCAGCGGGGGGCCGGTCAGACCCAGCATTTT	CSARGQRGAGQTQHF
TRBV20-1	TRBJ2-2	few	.	TGCAGTGCTAGTTTTACAGACAAAAACACCGGGGAGCTGTTTTTT	CSASFTDKNTGELFF
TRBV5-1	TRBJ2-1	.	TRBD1	TGCGCCAGCAGCGCCGGGACAGAAAGTAATGAGCAGTTCTTC	CASSAGTESNEQFF
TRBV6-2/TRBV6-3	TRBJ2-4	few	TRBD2	TGTGCCACCCTAGCGGGTGGAGCCAAAAACATTCAGTACTTC	CATLAGGAKNIQYF
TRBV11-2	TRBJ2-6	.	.	TGTGCCAGCAGCTTAAGTGGCGGGATGACTTTTGGGGCCAACGTCCTGACTTTC	CASSLSGGMTFGANVLTF
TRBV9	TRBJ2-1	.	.	TGTGCCAGCAGCGTATCGGGACCGGCGGAAGGAGGTGAGCAGTTCTTC	CASSVSGPAEGGEQFF
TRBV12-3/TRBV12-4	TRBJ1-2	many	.	TGTGCCAGCAGTTTCGCAGGCCATGGCTACACCTTC	CASSFAGHGYTF
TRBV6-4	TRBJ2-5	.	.	TGTGCCAGCAGTGACTCGTTCGGGGGGACCCAGTACTTC	CASSDSFGGTQYF
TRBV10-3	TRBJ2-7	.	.	TGTGCCATCAGTGATCAGTACGAGCAGTACTTC	CAISDQYEQYF
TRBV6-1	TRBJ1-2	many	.	TGTGCCAGCGGGGCACAGGGTAGCTATGGCTACACCTTC	CASGAQGSYGYTF
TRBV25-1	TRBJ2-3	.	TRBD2	TGTGCCAGCAGTGTCCCCGGGACTAGCGGGATCACAGATACGCAGTATTTT	CASSVPGTSGITDTQYF
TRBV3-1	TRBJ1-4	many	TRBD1	TGTGCCAGCAGCCCTTACAGGGGGCGCGGTGAAAAACTGTTTTTT	CASSPYRGRGEKLFF
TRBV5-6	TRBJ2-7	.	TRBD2	TGTGCCAGCAGCTTTCCCGCGACTAGCGGGAGGGGTAGCTCCTACGAGCAGTACTTC	CASSFPATSGRGSSYEQYF
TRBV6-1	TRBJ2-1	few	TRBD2	TGTGCCAGCACCAGCGGGGGTTCTTACAATGAGCAGTTCTTC	CASTSGGSYNEQFF
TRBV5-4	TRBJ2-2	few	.	TGTGCCAGCACCTCTAGCGCCACGAACACCGGGGAGCTGTTTTTT	CASTSSATNTGELFF
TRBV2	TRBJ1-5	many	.	TGTGCCAGCAGTGAAGTTCCCTGGAGGGGTAGTAGCAATCAGCCCCAGCATTTT	CASSEVPWRGSSNQPQHF
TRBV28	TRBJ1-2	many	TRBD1	TGTGCCAGCAGTTTACCGGGACAGGAGACTACATTCTATGGCTACACCTTC	CASSLPGQETTFYGYTF
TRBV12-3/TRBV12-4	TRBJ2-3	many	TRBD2	TGTGCCAGCAGAGTAGCGGGACTAGTCTCCCCAGATACGCAGTATTTT	CASRVAGLVSPDTQYF
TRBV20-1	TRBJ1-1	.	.	TGCAGTGCTGAAAGACAGAGTGAAGCTTTCTTT	CSAERQSEAFF
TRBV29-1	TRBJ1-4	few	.	TGCAGCGTTGAAGCATGGGCTGGGAGCGAACTGTTTTTT	CSVEAWAGSELFF
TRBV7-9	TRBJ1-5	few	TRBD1	TGTGCCAGCAGCTTCGGGACCGACAGGGCCCAGCATTTT	CASSFGTDRAQHF
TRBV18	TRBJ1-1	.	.	TGTGCCAGCTCACCGCTCCCGAGGGACACTGAAGCTTTCTTT	CASSPLPRDTEAFF